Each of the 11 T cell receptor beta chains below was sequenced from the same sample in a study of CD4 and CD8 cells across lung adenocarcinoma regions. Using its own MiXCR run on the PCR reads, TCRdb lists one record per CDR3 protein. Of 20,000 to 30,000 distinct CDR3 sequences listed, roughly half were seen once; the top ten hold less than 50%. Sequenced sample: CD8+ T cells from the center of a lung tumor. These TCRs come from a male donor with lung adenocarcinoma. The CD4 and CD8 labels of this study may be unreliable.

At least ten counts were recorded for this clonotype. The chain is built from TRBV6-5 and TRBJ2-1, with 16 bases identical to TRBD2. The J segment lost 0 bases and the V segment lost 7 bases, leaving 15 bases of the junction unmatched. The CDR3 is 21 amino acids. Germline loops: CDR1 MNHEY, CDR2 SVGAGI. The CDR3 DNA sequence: TGTGCCAGCATCCGGGGGATAAGTGGGACTAGCGGGGGGGGCTCCTACAATGAGCAGTTCTTC. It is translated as CASIRGISGTSGGGSYNEQFF.

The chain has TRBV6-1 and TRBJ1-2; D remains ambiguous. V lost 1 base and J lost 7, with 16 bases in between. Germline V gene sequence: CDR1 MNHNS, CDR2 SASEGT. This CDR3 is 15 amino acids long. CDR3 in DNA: TGTGCCAGCAGTGAAGATTCGGGCTGGGTCTCTGGCTACACCTTC. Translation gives CASSEDSGWVSGYTF.

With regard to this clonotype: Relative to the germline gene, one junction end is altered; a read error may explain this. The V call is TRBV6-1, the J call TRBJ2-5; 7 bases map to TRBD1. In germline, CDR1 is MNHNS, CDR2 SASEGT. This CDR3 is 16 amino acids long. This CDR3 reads CASRGEGGRDQEIQYF. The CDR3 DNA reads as TGTGCCAGCAGGGGAGAAGGGGGCCGTGACCAAGAGATCCAGTACTTC.

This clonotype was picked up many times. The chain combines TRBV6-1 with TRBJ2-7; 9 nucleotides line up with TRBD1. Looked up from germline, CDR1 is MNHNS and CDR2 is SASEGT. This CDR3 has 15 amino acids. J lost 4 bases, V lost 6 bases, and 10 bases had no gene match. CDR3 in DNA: TGTGCCAGCAGCGGAAATCGGGACAGGGTGTACGAGCAGTACTTC. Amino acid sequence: CASSGNRDRVYEQYF.

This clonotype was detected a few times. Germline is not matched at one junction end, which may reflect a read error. CDR3 nucleotides: TGTGCCAGCAGTGAAACGTGGGCTGGCGGGACAGATAAGCAGTATTTT. Translating it yields CASSETWAGGTDKQYF. This sequence joins TRBV6-1 and TRBJ2-3; weak D call: TRBD1 (7 bases). Per the germline V gene, CDR1 is MNHNS and CDR2 is SASEGT. This CDR3 has 16 amino acids.

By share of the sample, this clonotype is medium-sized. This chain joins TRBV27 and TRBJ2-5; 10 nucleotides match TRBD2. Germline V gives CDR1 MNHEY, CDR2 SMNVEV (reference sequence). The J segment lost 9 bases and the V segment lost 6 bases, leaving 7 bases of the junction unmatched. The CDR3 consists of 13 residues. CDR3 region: CASSTSGVVSQYF. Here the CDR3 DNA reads TGTGCCAGCAGCACTAGCGGGGTGGTTTCCCAGTACTTC.

CDR3 sequence: CASSAFRVAGANVLTF. The DNA of the CDR3 is TGTGCCAGCAGCGCTTTCAGGGTCGCTGGGGCCAACGTCCTGACTTTC. The rearrangement links TRBV9 to TRBJ2-6; a possible D gene is TRBD1 (5 bases). Germline CDR1 reads SGDLS; CDR2 reads YYNGEE. The CDR3 runs 16 residues. Deletions cut 3 bases from V and 2 bases from J, with 12 bases between.

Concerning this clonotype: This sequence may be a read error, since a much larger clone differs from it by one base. This CDR3 is CASSTPTETQFF. The CDR3 DNA sequence: TGTGCCAGCAGCACCCCAACGGAGACCCAGTTCTTC. This chain links TRBV6-1 with TRBJ2-1, with D uncertain. The CDR3 length is 12 residues. Trimming pared 6 bases from V and 13 bases from J, leaving 16 bases between. CDR1 and CDR2 (germline): MNHNS, SASEGT.

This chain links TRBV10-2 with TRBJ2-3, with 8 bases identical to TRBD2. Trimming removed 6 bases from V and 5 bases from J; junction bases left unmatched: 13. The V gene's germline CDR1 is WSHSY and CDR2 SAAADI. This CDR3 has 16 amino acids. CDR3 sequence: CASRGHGLAGGDTQYF. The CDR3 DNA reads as TGCGCCAGCAGGGGACACGGGCTAGCGGGCGGAGATACGCAGTATTTT.

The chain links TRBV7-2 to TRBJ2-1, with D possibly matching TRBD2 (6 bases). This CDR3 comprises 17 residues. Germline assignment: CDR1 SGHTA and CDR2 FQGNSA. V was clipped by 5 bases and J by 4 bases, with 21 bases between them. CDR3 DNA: TGTGCCAGCAGCCGCGGAAGTGGGGGAGGTAGGTACAATGAGCAGTTCTTC. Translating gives CASSRGSGGGRYNEQFF.

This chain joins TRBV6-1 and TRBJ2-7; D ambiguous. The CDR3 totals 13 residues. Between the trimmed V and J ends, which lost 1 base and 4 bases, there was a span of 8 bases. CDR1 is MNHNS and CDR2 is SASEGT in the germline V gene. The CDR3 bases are TGTGCCAGCAGTGAAGTTCCGTTGTACGAGCAGTACTTC. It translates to CASSEVPLYEQYF.